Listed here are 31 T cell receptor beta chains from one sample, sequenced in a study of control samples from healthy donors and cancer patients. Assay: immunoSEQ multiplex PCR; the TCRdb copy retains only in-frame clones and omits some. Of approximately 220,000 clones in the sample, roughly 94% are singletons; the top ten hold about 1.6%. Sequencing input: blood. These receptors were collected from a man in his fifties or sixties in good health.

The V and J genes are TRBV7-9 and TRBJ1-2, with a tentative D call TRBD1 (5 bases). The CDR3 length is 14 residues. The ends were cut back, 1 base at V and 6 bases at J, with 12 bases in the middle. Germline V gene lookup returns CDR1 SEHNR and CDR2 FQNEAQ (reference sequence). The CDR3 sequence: CASSLVGLGDGYTF. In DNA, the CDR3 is TGTGCCAGCAGCTTAGTGGGTTTGGGGGATGGCTACACCTTC.

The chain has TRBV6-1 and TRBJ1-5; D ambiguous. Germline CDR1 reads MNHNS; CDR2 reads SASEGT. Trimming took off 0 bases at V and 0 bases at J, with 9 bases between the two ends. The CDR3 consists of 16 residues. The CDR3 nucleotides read TGTGCCAGCAGTGAAGCCCCATTCTATAGCAATCAGCCCCAGCATTTT. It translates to CASSEAPFYSNQPQHF.

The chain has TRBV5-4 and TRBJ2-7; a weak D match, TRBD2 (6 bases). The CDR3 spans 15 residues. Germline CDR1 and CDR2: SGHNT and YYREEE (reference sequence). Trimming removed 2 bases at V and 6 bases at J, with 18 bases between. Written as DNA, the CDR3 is TGTGCCAGCAGCTTAGGTTTTGGGGCGCGGGGCGAGCAGTACTTC. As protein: CASSLGFGARGEQYF.

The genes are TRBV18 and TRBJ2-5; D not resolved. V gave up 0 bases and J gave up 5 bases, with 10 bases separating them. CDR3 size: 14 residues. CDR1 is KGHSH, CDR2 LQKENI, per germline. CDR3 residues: CASSPPGMPETQYF. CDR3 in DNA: TGTGCCAGCTCACCACCGGGAATGCCGGAGACCCAGTACTTC. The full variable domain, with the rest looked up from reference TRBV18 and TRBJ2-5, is NAGVMQNPRHLVRRRGQEARLRCSPMKGHSHVYWYRQLPEEGLKFMVYLQKENIIDESGMPKERFSAEFPKEGPSILRIQQVVRGDSAAYFCASSPPGMPETQYFGPGTRLLVL.

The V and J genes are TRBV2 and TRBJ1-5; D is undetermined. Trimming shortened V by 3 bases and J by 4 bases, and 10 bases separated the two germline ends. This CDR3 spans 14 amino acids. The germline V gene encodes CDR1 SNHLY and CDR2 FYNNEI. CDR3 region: CASSDKLVNQPQHF. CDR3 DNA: TGTGCCAGCAGTGACAAGCTAGTGAATCAGCCCCAGCATTTT.

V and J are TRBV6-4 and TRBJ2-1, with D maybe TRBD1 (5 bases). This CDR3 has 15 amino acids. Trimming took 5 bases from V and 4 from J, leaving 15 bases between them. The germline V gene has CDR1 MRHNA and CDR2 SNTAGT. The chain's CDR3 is CASSQGISAYNEQFF. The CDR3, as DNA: TGTGCCAGCAGTCAGGGAATTTCAGCTTACAATGAGCAGTTCTTC.

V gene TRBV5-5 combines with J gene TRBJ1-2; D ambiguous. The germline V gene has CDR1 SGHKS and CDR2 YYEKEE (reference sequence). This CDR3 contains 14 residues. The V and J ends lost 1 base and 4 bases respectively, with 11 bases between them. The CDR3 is CASSLRYPPYGYTF. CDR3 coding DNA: TGTGCCAGCAGCTTGAGGTACCCCCCCTATGGCTACACCTTC.

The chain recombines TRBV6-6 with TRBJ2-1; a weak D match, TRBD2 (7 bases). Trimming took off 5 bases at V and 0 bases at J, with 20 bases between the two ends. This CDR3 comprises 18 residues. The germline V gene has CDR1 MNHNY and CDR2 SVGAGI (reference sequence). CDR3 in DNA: TGTGCCAGCAGTCCATGGGGGGGGAGACAGGCCTCCTACAATGAGCAGTTCTTC. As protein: CASSPWGGRQASYNEQFF.

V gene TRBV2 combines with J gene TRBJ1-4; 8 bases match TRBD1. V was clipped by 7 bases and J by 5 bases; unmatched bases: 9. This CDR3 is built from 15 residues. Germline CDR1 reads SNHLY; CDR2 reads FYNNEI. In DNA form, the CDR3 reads TGTGCCAGCACGACTGGACAGGGCGGGAATGAAAAACTGTTTTTT. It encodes CASTTGQGGNEKLFF.

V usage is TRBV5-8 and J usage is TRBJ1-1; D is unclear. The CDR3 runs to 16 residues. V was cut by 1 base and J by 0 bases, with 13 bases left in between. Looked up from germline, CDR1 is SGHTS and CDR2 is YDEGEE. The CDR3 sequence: CASSLKEGFMNTEAFF. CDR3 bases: TGTGCCAGCAGCTTGAAGGAGGGTTTCATGAACACTGAAGCTTTCTTT.

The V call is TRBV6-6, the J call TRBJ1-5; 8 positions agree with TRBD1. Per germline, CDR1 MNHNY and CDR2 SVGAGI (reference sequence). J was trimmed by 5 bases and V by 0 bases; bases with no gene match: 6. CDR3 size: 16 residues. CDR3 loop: CASSYSNRGGDQPQHF. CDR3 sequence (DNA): TGTGCCAGCAGTTACTCGAACAGGGGGGGAGATCAGCCCCAGCATTTT.

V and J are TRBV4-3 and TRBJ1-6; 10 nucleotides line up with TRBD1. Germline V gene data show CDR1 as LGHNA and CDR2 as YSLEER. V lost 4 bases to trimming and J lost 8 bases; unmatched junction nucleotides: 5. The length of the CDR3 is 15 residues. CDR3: CASSLLGTGDSPLHF. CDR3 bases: TGCGCCAGCAGCCTTCTAGGGACAGGGGATTCACCCCTCCACTTT.

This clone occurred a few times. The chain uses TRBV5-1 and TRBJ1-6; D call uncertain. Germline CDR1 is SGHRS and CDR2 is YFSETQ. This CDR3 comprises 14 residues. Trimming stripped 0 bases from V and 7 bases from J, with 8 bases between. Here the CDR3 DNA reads TGCGCCAGCAGCTTGGGGACGGGAAATTCACCCCTCCACTTT. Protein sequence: CASSLGTGNSPLHF.

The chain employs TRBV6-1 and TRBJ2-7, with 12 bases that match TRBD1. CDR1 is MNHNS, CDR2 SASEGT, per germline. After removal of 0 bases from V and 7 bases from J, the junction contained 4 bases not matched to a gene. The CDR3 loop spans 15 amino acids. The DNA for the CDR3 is TGTGCCAGCAGTGAAGCGGGACAGGGGGCAGGGGAGCAGTACTTC. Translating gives CASSEAGQGAGEQYF.

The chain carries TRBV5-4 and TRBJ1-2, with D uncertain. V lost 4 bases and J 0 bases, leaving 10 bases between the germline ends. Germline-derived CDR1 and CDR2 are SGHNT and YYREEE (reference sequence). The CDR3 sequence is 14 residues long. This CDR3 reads CASSRQAPNYGYTF. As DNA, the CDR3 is TGTGCCAGCAGCCGTCAGGCCCCTAACTATGGCTACACCTTC.

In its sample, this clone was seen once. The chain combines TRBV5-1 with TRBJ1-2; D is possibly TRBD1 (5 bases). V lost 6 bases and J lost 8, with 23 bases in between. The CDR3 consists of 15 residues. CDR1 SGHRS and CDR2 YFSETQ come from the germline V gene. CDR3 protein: CASNIGAGPSGGYTF. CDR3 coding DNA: TGCGCCAGCAATATAGGGGCAGGCCCTTCTGGGGGCTACACCTTC.

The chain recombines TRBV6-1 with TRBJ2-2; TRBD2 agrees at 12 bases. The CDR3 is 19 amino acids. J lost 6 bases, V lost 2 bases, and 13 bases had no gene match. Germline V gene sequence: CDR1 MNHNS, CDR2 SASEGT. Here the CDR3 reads CASSETASGGVLNPGELFF. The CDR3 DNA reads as TGTGCCAGCAGTGAAACCGCTAGCGGGGGGGTTCTCAATCCCGGGGAGCTGTTTTTT.

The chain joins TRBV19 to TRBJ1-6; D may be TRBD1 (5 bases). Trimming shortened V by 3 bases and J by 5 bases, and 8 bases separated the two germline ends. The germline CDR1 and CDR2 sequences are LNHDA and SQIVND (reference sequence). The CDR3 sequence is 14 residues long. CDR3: CASSIKGDNSPLHF. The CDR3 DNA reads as TGTGCCAGTAGTATTAAAGGGGATAATTCACCCCTCCACTTT.

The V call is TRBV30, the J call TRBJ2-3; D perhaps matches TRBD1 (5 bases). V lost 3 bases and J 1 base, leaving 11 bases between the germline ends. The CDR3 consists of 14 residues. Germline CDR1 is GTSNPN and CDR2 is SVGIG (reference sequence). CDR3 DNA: TGTGCCTGGAGAAGGGGAAGCGGCACAGATACGCAGTATTTT. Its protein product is CAWRRGSGTDTQYF. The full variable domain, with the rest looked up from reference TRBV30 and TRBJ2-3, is SQTIHQWPATLVQPVGSPLSLECTVEGTSNPNLYWYRQAAGRGLQLLFYSVGIGQISSEVPQNLSASRPQDRQFILSSKKLLLSDSGFYLCAWRRGSGTDTQYFGPGTRLTVL.

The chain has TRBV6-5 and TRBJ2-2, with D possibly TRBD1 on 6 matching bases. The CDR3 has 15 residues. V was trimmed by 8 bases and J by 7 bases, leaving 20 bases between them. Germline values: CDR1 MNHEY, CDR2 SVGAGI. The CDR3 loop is CASCPIYGGVGELFF. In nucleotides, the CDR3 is TGTGCCAGCTGCCCGATTTATGGGGGCGTCGGGGAGCTGTTTTTT.

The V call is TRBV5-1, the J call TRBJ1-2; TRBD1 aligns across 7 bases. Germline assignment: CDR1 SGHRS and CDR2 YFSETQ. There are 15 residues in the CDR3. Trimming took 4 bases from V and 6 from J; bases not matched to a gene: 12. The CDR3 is CASSPDRVGLDGYTF. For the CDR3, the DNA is TGCGCCAGCAGCCCTGACAGGGTGGGCTTAGATGGCTACACCTTC.

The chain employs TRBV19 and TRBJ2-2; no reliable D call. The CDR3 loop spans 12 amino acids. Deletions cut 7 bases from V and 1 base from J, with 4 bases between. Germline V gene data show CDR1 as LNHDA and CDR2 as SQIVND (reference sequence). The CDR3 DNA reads TGTGCCAGTATCGGGAACACCGGGGAGCTGTTTTTT. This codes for CASIGNTGELFF.

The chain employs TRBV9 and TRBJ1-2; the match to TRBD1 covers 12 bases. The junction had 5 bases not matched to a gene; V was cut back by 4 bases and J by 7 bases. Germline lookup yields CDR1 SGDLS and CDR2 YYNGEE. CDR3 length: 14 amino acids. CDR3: CASSPGQGAFGYTF. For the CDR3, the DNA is TGTGCCAGCAGCCCGGGACAGGGGGCCTTTGGCTACACCTTC.

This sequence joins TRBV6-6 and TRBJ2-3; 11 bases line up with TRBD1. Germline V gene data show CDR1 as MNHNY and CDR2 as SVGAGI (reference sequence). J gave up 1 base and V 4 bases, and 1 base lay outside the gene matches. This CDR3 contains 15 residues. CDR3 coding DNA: TGTGCCAGCAGTTCGGGACAGGGGGGCACAGATACGCAGTATTTT. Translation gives CASSSGQGGTDTQYF.

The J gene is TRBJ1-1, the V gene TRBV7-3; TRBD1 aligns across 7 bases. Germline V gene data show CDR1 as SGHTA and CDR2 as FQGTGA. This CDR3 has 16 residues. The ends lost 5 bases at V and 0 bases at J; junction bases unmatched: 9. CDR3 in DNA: TGTGCCAGCAGCCCCGACAGGGCTAGGATGAACACTGAAGCTTTCTTT. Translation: CASSPDRARMNTEAFF.

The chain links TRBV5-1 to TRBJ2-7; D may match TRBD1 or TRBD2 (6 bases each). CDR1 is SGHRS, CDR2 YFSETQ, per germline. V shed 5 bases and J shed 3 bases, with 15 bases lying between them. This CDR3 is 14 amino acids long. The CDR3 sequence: CASRTSGGHYEQYF. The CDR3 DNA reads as TGCGCCAGCAGGACCTCCGGGGGCCACTACGAGCAGTACTTC.

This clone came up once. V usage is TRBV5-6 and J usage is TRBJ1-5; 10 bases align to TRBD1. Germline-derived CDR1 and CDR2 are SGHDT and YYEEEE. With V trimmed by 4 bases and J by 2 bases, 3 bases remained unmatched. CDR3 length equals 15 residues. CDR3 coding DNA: TGTGCCAGCAGCCAGGGGACAGGGGGCAATCAGCCCCAGCATTTT. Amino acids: CASSQGTGGNQPQHF.

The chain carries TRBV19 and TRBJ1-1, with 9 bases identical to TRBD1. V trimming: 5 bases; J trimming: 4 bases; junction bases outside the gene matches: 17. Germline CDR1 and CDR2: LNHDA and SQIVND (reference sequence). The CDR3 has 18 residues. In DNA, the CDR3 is TGTGCCAGTAGTTTAGGAGGTCGGGGTCGGACAGGGGCCACTGAAGCTTTCTTT. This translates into CASSLGGRGRTGATEAFF.

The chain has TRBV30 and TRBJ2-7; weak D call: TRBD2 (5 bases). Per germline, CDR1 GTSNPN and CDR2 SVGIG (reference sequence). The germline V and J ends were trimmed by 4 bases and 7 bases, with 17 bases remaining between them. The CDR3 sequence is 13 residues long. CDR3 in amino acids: CAWIWGAVQEQYV. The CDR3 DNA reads TGTGCCTGGATTTGGGGAGCTGTTCAAGAGCAGTACGTC.

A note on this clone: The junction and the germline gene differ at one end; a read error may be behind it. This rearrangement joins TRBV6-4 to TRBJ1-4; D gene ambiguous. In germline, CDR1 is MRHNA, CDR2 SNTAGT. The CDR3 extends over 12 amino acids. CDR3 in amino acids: CASIRTHEKLFF. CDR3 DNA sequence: TGTGCCAGCATCAGAACTCATGAAAAACTGTTTTTT.

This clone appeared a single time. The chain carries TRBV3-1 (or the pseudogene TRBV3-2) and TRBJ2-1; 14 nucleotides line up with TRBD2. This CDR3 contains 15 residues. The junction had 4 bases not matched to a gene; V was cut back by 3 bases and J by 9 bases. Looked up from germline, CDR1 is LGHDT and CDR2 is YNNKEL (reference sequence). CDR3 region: CASSHGTSGGGEQFF. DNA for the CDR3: TGTGCCAGCAGCCACGGGACTAGCGGGGGAGGTGAGCAGTTCTTC.